The clone carrying this T cell receptor (beta chain) showed up just a few times. Its antigen is currently unknown. The sample comes from a study of T cell repertoires in cytomegalovirus infection. Study background: Selected CMV epitopes included recently identified HLA-C-restricted ones as well as well-studied HLA-B-restricted ones. CMV infection and matching HLA type were both indicated by public TCR beta signatures.

J lost 5 bases, V lost 1 base, and 4 bases had no gene match. CDR1 is MNHEY, CDR2 SMNVEV, per germline (reference sequence). The CDR3 runs to 15 residues. TCRdb passed the reads through MiXCR, listing each CDR3 protein once. The sample lists approximately 1,000,000 distinct CDR3 sequences; around 32% were seen once. Study conclusions and caveats: In two of eight donors, the top clonotype was HLA-C-restricted CMV-specific. Frequencies of public TCR beta families were cumulated, and this identified carriers of CMV plus the relevant HLA.

The sequenced sample was cultured CD8+ T cells from PBMCs, obtained from culture after CMV antigen stimulation. The chain employs TRBV27 and TRBJ2-7; TRBD1 matches at 11 bases. This sequence originates from a human donor in good health (CMV status not recorded). Some clones in this sample may be carry-over from other donors' samples. CDR3 in amino acids: CASSLYGQGANEQYF. The CDR3 nucleotides read TGTGCCAGCAGTTTATACGGACAGGGGGCGAACGAGCAGTACTTC.